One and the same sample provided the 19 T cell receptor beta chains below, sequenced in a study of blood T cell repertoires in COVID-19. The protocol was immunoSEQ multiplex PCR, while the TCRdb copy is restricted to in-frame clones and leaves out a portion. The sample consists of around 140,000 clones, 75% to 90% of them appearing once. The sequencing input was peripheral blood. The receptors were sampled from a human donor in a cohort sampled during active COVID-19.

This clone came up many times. The CDR3 DNA reads as TGTGCCAGCAGTATGACAGTTACTAACACTGAAGCTTTCTTT. It encodes CASSMTVTNTEAFF. This chain joins TRBV27 and TRBJ1-1; D is perhaps TRBD1 (5 bases). The V gene lost 5 bases and the J gene lost 2 bases, with 12 bases spanning the gap. Per germline, CDR1 MNHEY and CDR2 SMNVEV (reference sequence). The CDR3 runs to 14 residues.

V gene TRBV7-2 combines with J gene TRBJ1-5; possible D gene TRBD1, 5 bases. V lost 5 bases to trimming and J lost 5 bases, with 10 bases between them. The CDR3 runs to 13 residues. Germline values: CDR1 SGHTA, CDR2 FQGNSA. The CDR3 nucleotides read TGTGCCAGCAGCCGGGGGAATGATCAGCCCCAGCATTTT. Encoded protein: CASSRGNDQPQHF.

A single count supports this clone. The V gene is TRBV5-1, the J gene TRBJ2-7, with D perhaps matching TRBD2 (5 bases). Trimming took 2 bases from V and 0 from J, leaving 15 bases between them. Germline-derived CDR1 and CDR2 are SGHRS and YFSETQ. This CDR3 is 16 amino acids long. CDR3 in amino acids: CASSFPTSGSSYEQYF. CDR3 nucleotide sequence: TGCGCCAGCAGCTTCCCGACATCTGGGAGCTCCTACGAGCAGTACTTC. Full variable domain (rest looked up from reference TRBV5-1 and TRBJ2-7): KAGVTQTPRYLIKTRGQQVTLSCSPISGHRSVSWYQQTPGQGLQFLFEYFSETQRNKGNFPGRFSGRQFSNSRSEMNVSTLELGDSALYLCASSFPTSGSSYEQYFGPGTRLTVT.

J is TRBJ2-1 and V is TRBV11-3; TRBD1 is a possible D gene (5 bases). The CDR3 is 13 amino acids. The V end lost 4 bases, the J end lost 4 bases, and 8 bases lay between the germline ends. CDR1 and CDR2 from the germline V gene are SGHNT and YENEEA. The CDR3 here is CASSSRQYNEQFF. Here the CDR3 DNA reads TGTGCCAGCAGCTCCAGACAGTACAATGAGCAGTTCTTC.

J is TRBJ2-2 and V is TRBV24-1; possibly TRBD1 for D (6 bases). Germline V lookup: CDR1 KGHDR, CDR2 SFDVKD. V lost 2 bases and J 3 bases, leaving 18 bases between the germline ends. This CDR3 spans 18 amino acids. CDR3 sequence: CATSDSHYPGAHTGELFF. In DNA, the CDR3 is TGTGCCACCAGTGATTCACACTACCCAGGGGCCCACACCGGGGAGCTGTTTTTT.

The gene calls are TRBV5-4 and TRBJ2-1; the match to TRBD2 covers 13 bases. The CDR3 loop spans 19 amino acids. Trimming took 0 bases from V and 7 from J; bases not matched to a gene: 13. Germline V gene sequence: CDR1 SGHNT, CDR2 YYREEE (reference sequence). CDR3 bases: TGTGCCAGCAGCTTGGTGGGACTAGCGGGACGGGGCACCCTGAATGAGCAGTTCTTC. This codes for CASSLVGLAGRGTLNEQFF. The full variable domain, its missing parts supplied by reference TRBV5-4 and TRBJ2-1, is ETGVTQSPTHLIKTRGQQVTLRCSSQSGHNTVSWYQQALGQGPQFIFQYYREEENGRGNFPPRFSGLQFPNYSSELNVNALELDDSALYLCASSLVGLAGRGTLNEQFFGPGTRLTVL.

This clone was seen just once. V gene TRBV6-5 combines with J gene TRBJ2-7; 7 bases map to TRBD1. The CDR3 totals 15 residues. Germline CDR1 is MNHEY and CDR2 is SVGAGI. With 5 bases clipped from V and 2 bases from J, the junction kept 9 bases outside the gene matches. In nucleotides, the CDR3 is TGTGCCAGCAGTCTTAACAGGGGCGCTACCTACGAGCAGTACGTC. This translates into CASSLNRGATYEQYV.

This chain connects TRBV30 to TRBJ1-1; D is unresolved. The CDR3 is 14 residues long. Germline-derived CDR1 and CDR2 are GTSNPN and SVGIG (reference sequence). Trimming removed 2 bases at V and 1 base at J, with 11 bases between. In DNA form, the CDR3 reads TGTGCCTGGAGTAACCCGGGAACGAACACTGAAGCTTTCTTT. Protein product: CAWSNPGTNTEAFF.

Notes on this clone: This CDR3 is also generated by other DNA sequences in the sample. The CDR3 nucleotides are TGTGCCAGCTCACCACCCACAGGGGGCTACGAGCAGTACTTC. Translation gives CASSPPTGGYEQYF. The rearrangement links TRBV18 to TRBJ2-7, with 8 bases that match TRBD1. The CDR3 totals 14 residues. The V segment lost 0 bases and the J segment 3 bases; nucleotides outside the gene matches: 1. Looked up from germline, CDR1 is KGHSH and CDR2 is LQKENI.

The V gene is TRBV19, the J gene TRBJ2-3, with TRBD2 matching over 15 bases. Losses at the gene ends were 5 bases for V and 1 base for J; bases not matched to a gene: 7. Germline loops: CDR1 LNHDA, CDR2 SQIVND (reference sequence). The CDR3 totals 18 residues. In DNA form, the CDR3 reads TGTGCCAGTAGTTTCGGACTAGCGGGAGGGCCTGGCACAGATACGCAGTATTTT. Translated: CASSFGLAGGPGTDTQYF. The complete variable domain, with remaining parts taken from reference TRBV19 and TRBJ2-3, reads DGGITQSPKYLFRKEGQNVTLSCEQNLNHDAMYWYRQDPGQGLRLIYYSQIVNDFQKGDIAEGYSVSREKKESFPLTVTSAQKNPTAFYLCASSFGLAGGPGTDTQYFGPGTRLTVL.

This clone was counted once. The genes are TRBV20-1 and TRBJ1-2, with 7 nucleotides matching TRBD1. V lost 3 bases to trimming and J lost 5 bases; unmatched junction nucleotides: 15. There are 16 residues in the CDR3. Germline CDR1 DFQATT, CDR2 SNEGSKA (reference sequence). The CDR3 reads CSASYYTGEVRYGYTF. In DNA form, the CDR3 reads TGCAGTGCTAGTTACTACACAGGGGAAGTTAGGTATGGCTACACCTTC.

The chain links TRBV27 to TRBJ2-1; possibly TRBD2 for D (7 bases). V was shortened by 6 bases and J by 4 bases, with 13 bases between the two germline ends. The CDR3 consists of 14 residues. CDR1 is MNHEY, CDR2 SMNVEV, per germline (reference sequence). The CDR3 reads CASRGGTPYNEQFF. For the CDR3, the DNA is TGTGCCAGCAGGGGAGGGACACCTTACAATGAGCAGTTCTTC.

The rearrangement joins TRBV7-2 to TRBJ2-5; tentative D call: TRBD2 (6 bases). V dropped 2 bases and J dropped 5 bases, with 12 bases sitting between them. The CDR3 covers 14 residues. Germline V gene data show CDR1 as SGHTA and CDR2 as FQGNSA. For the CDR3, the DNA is TGTGCCAGCAGCTTAATCAACAGCGGGGAGACCCAGTACTTC. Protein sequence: CASSLINSGETQYF.

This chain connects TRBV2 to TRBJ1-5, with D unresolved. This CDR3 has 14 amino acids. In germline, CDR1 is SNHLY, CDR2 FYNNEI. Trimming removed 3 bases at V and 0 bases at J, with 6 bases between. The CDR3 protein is CASSDKSSNQPQHF. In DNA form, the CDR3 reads TGTGCCAGCAGTGATAAGAGTAGCAATCAGCCCCAGCATTTT.

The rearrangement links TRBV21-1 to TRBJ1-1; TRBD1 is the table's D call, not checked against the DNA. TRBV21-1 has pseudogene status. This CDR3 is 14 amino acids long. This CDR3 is CASCLGQEHTEAFF. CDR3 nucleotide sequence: TGTGCCAGCTGTCTTGGACAGGAACACACTGAAGCTTTCTTT.

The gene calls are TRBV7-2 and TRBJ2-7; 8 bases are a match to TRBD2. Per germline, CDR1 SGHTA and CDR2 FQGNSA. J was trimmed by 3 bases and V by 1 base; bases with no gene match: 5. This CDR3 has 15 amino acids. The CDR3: CASSLDGGGLYEQYF. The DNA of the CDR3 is TGTGCCAGCAGCTTAGATGGCGGGGGGCTCTACGAGCAGTACTTC.

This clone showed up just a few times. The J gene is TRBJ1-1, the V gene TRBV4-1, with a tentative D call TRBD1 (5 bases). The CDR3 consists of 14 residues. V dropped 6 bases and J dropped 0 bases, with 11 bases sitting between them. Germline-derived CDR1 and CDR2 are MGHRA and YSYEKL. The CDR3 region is CASRGRTMNTEAFF. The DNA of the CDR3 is TGCGCCAGCAGGGGGCGGACCATGAACACTGAAGCTTTCTTT.

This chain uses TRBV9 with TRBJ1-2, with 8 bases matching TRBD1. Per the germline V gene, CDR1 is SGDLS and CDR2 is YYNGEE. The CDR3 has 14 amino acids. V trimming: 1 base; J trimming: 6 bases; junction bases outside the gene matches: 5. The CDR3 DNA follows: TGTGCCAGCAGCGTACAGGACAGGGCTGATGGCTACACCTTC. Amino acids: CASSVQDRADGYTF.

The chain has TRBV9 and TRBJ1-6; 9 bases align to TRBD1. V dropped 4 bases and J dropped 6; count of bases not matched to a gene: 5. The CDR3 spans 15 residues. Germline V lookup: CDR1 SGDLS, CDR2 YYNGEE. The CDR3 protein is CASSPRTGANSPLHF. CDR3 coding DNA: TGTGCCAGCAGCCCTCGGACAGGGGCTAATTCACCCCTCCACTTT. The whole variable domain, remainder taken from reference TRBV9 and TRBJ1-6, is DSGVTQTPKHLITATGQRVTLRCSPRSGDLSVYWYQQSLDQGLQFLIQYYNGEERAKGNILERFSAQQFPDLHSELNLSSLELGDSALYFCASSPRTGANSPLHFGNGTRLTVT.